This is a list of T cell receptor beta chains from one sample in a study of monozygotic twins with inflammatory bowel disease. From its re-call of the 5' RACE reads, TCRdb lists each CDR3 protein once, without DNA. In total, the table holds 420,000 or so distinct CDR3 sequences. Sequencing was performed on blood. All receptors come from a human donor with ulcerative colitis or Crohn's disease, or a healthy co-twin of an affected twin (not recorded which). Both conserved end residues are part of each CDR3.

v_call: TRBV11-1; j_call: TRBJ2-5; cdr3_aa: CASSSSRVKETQYF
v_call: TRBV21-1; j_call: TRBJ2-7; cdr3_aa: CASSKGPLLEYF
v_call: TRBV9; j_call: TRBJ2-1; cdr3_aa: CASNPWDNNEQFF
v_call: TRBV3-1; j_call: TRBJ2-1; cdr3_aa: CASSKGLADYNEQFF
v_call: TRBV18; j_call: TRBJ2-7; cdr3_aa: CASSRRVTGDYEQYF
v_call: TRBV12-3/TRBV12-4; j_call: TRBJ1-5; cdr3_aa: CASSPEQVSNQPQHF
v_call: TRBV14; j_call: TRBJ1-2; cdr3_aa: CASSLRTGANGYTF
v_call: TRBV11-3; j_call: TRBJ1-1; cdr3_aa: CASSFGTGLNRGEAFF
v_call: TRBV20-1; j_call: TRBJ1-5; cdr3_aa: CSAGVGGPQHF
v_call: TRBV19; j_call: TRBJ2-3; cdr3_aa: CASSIGRQRPTDTQYF
v_call: TRBV28; j_call: TRBJ2-7; cdr3_aa: CASSFIVSASYEQYF
v_call: TRBV6-2/TRBV6-3; j_call: TRBJ2-1; cdr3_aa: CASSYASGRRNEQFF
v_call: TRBV30; j_call: TRBJ1-2; cdr3_aa: CAWSVQGGYTF
v_call: TRBV11-2; j_call: TRBJ2-1; cdr3_aa: CASSLGGQNNEQFF
v_call: TRBV29-1; j_call: TRBJ1-5; cdr3_aa: CSVGASNQPQHF
v_call: TRBV28; j_call: TRBJ2-7; cdr3_aa: CASSLSVRPEQYF